These 2 T cell receptor beta chains were sequenced from one sample in a study of blood T cell repertoires in COVID-19. Some clones are missing from TCRdb's copy, which holds only in-frame ones; the method was immunoSEQ multiplex PCR. The sample records fewer than 200,000 clones, 80% to 90% being singletons. The sequenced sample consisted of peripheral blood. The receptors were gathered from a woman over 75 with COVID-19, enrolled during active disease.

The table lists this clone with a count of one. The rearrangement joins TRBV12-3 or TRBV12-4 to TRBJ1-1; no clear D gene. This CDR3 is built from 12 residues. V was cut by 5 bases and J by 7 bases, with 11 bases left in between. CDR3 protein: CASSRVRFEAFF. The CDR3 coding sequence is TGTGCCAGCAGTCGGGTCCGATTTGAAGCTTTCTTT.

The chain couples TRBV3-1 (or the pseudogene TRBV3-2) to TRBJ1-1; possible D gene TRBD1, 6 bases. V dropped 5 bases and J dropped 6 bases, with 10 bases sitting between them. CDR3 length: 12 amino acids. CDR1 and CDR2 (germline): LGHDT, YNNKEL (reference sequence). CDR3: CASSEHRAEAFF. Here the CDR3 DNA reads TGTGCCAGCAGCGAGCACAGGGCTGAAGCTTTCTTT.